A single sample gave rise to the 10 T cell receptor beta chains below, sequenced in a study of cytomegalovirus exposure and HLA in healthy donors. TCRdb's copy holds only in-frame clones and misses some; the assay was immunoSEQ multiplex PCR. The repertoire holds about 160,000 clones, with around four fifths as singletons. Sequencing was performed on PBMCs. The receptors here all came from a man aged 25 to 45 in good health and CMV-seropositive.

The chain couples TRBV6-6 to TRBJ2-5, with 10 nucleotides matching TRBD2. CDR3 length: 16 residues. V lost 2 bases to trimming and J lost 4 bases; unmatched junction nucleotides: 7. Germline V gives CDR1 MNHNY, CDR2 SVGAGI (reference sequence). CDR3 in amino acids: CASSYNQRGGGETQYF. Written as DNA, the CDR3 is TGTGCCAGCAGTTACAACCAGCGGGGGGGCGGAGAGACCCAGTACTTC.

The gene calls are TRBV6-5 and TRBJ2-4, with TRBD2 matching 11 bases. The germline gives CDR1 MNHEY, CDR2 SVGAGI. CDR3 length: 14 residues. Trimming cost V 5 bases and J 11 bases; bases outside gene matches: 8. DNA for the CDR3: TGTGCCAGCAGTCCGCTAGCGGGGGGAGTAGTTCAGTACTTC. It specifies CASSPLAGGVVQYF.

The chain carries TRBV25-1 and TRBJ2-7; TRBD1 might be the D (6 bases). The length of the CDR3 is 14 residues. The ends were cut back, 3 bases at V and 2 bases at J, with 11 bases in the middle. Germline V gene lookup returns CDR1 MGHDK and CDR2 SYGVNS. The CDR3 spells CASSDVRGPYEQYF. CDR3 sequence (DNA): TGTGCCAGCAGTGACGTCAGGGGACCCTACGAGCAGTACTTC.

The chain employs TRBV7-9 and TRBJ2-3; 9 bases match TRBD2. CDR3 length equals 19 residues. Germline V gene data show CDR1 as SEHNR and CDR2 as FQNEAQ (reference sequence). Germline trimming cut 1 base from V and 6 bases from J; bases unmatched to any gene: 17. The CDR3 is CASSLVKSQRGVVIDTQYF. CDR3 bases: TGTGCCAGCAGCTTAGTCAAGTCCCAGCGGGGGGTCGTGATCGATACGCAGTATTTT.

This chain links TRBV9 with TRBJ2-3; 9 bases are a match to TRBD2. CDR1 and CDR2 (germline): SGDLS, YYNGEE. The CDR3 sequence is 16 residues long. Germline trimming cut 1 base from V and 0 bases from J; bases unmatched to any gene: 3. CDR3 DNA sequence: TGTGCCAGCAGCGTATCGGCGGGGGGGAGCACAGATACGCAGTATTTT. As protein: CASSVSAGGSTDTQYF.

DNA for the CDR3: TGTGCCAGCAGCCGGACAGGGGGTGGTACAGATACGCAGTATTTT. This codes for CASSRTGGGTDTQYF. The chain is built from TRBV7-2 and TRBJ2-3; TRBD1 aligns across 10 bases. This CDR3 contains 15 residues. V was pared by 5 bases and J by 3 bases, with 5 bases of the junction left unmatched. Germline V gene sequence: CDR1 SGHTA, CDR2 FQGNSA.

This clone was seen only once. The rearrangement links TRBV19 to TRBJ1-2; D is unclear. Germline V gene data show CDR1 as LNHDA and CDR2 as SQIVND (reference sequence). CDR3 length: 14 amino acids. The ends were cut back, 3 bases at V and 4 bases at J, with 12 bases in the middle. The CDR3: CASSILGFGYGYTF. The CDR3 DNA follows: TGTGCCAGTAGTATTCTAGGTTTTGGCTATGGCTACACCTTC.

The genes are TRBV6-6 and TRBJ2-1; D possibly corresponds to TRBD2 (5 bases). The germline gives CDR1 MNHNY, CDR2 SVGAGI (reference sequence). V shed 0 bases and J shed 4 bases, with 7 bases lying between them. CDR3 length: 14 residues. CDR3 in amino acids: CASSYSRVYNEQFF. For the CDR3, the DNA is TGTGCCAGCAGTTACTCGAGGGTATACAATGAGCAGTTCTTC.

The rearrangement links TRBV5-1 to TRBJ2-6, with unresolved D. CDR1 and CDR2 (germline): SGHRS, YFSETQ. The CDR3 has 15 residues. Between the trimmed V and J ends, which lost 5 bases and 0 bases, there was a span of 9 bases. This CDR3 reads CASRNPDSGANVLTF. CDR3 DNA: TGCGCCAGCAGAAACCCAGACTCTGGGGCCAACGTCCTGACTTTC.

V and J are TRBV2 and TRBJ2-3, with 12 nucleotides matching TRBD2. Germline V gene lookup returns CDR1 SNHLY and CDR2 FYNNEI. The CDR3 extends over 15 amino acids. The junction had 4 bases not matched to a gene; V was cut back by 6 bases and J by 3 bases. CDR3 protein: CASSLAGGLTDTQYF. CDR3 DNA sequence: TGTGCCAGCAGCCTAGCGGGGGGGCTTACAGATACGCAGTATTTT.